This TCR beta chain was retrieved from a study of OX40 agonist ivuxolimab in advanced cancers. About the research overall: The patients received ivuxolimab by intravenous route every 2 weeks at 0.01 to 10 mg/kg. Study observations and caveats: Doses of 0.1 to 3.0 mg/kg were accompanied by clonal expansion of CD4+ and CD8+ blood T cells by week 6.

About this clone: As yet, its antigen is unknown.

The CDR3 has 16 amino acids. V was clipped by 5 bases and J by 4 bases, with 19 bases between them. Germline CDR1 and CDR2: SNHLY and FYNNEI. Method: immunoSEQ multiplex PCR; TCRdb's copy keeps in-frame clones and lacks some. Here the sample spans under 50,000 clones, 65% to 85% being singletons. The chain recombines TRBV2 with TRBJ2-3, with D possibly being TRBD2 (7 bases). The material was CD4+ or CD8+ T cells sorted from blood, obtained in a trial of the OX40 agonist ivuxolimab. The sequence derives from an adult with an advanced solid tumor such as melanoma, head and neck, liver or kidney cancer. The CDR3 DNA is TGTGCCAGCAGTTACCGGGGAGGAGGGGGGGCAGATACGCAGTATTTT. The encoded protein is CASSYRGGGGADTQYF.